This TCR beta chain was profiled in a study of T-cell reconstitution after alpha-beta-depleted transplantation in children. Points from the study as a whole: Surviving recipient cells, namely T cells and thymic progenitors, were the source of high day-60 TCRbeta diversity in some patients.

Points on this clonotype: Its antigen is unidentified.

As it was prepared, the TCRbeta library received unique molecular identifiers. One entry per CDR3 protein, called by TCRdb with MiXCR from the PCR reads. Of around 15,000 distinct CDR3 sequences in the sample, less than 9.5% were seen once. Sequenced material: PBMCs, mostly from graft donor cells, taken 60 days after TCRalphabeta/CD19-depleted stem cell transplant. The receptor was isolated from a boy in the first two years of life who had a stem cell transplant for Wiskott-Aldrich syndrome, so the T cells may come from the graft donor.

CDR3 in amino acids: CASSQEADPQPQHF. The CDR3, as DNA: TGTGCCAGCAGCCAAGAGGCCGACCCTCAGCCCCAGCATTTT. The rearrangement links TRBV3-1 to TRBJ1-5; D ambiguous. Looked up from germline, CDR1 is LGHDT and CDR2 is YNNKEL (reference sequence). Trimming left V 0 bases short and J 6 bases short, with 9 bases between. The CDR3 is 14 residues long.